Sequencing of this T cell receptor (beta chain) was carried out in a study of shared clonotypes between healthy human individuals. Study-wide results and limits: All-four-donor shared clonotypes had higher generation probabilities than non-shared clonotypes did. Clonotypes that were shared across a few donors made up roughly 5% of naive CD4 clonotypes.

Terminally differentiated effector memory CD45RA+ cells were excluded by CCR7 positive selection of CD45RO-negative cells. It was across several immunoSEQ plates that each subset's genomic DNA was evenly split. The repertoire was sequenced with immunoSEQ multiplex PCR; TCRdb's copy has only in-frame clones and lacks some. Among about 2.1 million clones listed, roughly 91% were seen once. A word on this clone: Its antigen is not known.

Sequencing used naive CD8+ T cells from PBMCs. This receptor was taken from a man younger than 35 in good health. Some clones in this sample may be carry-over from other donors' samples.

The DNA of the CDR3 is TGTGCCAGCAGTTTATCAGGGTTCGTTCAGCCCCAGCATTTT. This sequence encodes CASSLSGFVQPQHF. V and J are TRBV27 and TRBJ1-5, with D unresolved. V was shortened by 0 bases and J by 6 bases, with 9 bases between the two germline ends. The CDR3 is 14 residues long. Germline-derived CDR1 and CDR2 are MNHEY and SMNVEV (reference sequence).